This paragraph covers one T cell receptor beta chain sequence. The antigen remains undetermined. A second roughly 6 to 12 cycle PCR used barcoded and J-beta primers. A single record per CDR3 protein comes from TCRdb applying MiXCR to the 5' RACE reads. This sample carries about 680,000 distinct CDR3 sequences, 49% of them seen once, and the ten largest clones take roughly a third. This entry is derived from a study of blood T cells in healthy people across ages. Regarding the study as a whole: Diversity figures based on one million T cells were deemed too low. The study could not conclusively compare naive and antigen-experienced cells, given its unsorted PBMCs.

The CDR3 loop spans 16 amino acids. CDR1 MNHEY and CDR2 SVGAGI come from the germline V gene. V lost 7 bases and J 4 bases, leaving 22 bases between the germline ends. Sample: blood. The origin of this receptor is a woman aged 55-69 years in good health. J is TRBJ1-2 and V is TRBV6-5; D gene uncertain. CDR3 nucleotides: TGTGCCAGCACCCGAGGGATTAAGCAGGAGGCCTATGGCTACACCTTC. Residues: CASTRGIKQEAYGYTF.